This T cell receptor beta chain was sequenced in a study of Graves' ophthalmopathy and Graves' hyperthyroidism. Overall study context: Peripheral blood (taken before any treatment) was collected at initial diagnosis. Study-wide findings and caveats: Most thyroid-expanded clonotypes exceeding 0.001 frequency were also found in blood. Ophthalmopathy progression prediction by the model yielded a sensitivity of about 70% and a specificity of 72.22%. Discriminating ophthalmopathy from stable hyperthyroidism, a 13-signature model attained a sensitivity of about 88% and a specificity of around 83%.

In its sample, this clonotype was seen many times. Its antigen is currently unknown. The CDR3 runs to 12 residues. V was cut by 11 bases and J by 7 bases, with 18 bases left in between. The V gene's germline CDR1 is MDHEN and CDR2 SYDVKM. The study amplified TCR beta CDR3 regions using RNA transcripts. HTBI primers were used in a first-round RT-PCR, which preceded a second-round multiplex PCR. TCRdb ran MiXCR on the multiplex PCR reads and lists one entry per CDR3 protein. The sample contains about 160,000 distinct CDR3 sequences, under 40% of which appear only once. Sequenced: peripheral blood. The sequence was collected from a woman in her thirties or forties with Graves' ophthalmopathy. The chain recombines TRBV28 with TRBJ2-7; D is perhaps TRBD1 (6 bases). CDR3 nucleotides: TGTGCCGCAGGAGACTACGGGACAGAGCAGTACTTC. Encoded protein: CAAGDYGTEQYF.